This is a list of T cell receptor beta chains from one sample in a study of cytomegalovirus exposure and HLA in healthy donors. Repertoires were generated with immunoSEQ multiplex PCR, while TCRdb's copy carries only in-frame clones and drops some. The sample holds about 140,000 clones, approximately 57% seen once. Sample: PBMCs. These receptors were obtained from a male donor in good health and CMV-seronegative. The CDR3 runs from the conserved cysteine through the conserved F or W. Each record gives: V gene, J gene, D gene, clone size, CDR3 DNA, CDR3 protein. The D gene is left open where the match is weak. Size values are once, few and many counts, or a class for expanded clones, and some rows have none.

>TRBV6-1|TRBJ2-5|-|once
TGTGCCAGCTTCACGGGGTCACAAGAGACCCAGTACTTC
CASFTGSQETQYF
>TRBV7-3|TRBJ2-5|-|few
TGTGCCAGCGCTTTGATTGGGGGGAACCAAGAGACCCAGTACTTC
CASALIGGNQETQYF
>TRBV27|TRBJ1-4|-|-
TGTGCCAGCAGTTTAGAGCGGGTCGGTTCGGGGGAAAAACTGTTTTTT
CASSLERVGSGEKLFF
>TRBV7-3|TRBJ2-2|TRBD1|few
TGTGCCAGCAGCCTCGGACAGGGCGGGGAGCTGTTTTTT
CASSLGQGGELFF
>TRBV14|TRBJ2-5|-|-
TGTGCCAGCAGCCAAGTTAAATGGTCGGGAAAGCAGTACTTC
CASSQVKWSGKQYF
>TRBV29-1|TRBJ2-7|-|-
TGCAGCGTTGAAGTTCTCTCAGGGGTGATCCACGAGCAGTACTTC
CSVEVLSGVIHEQYF
>TRBV19|TRBJ2-6|-|few
TGTGCCAGTAGTATAGCAAGGGCGGGCTCTGGGGCCAACGTCCTGACTTTC
CASSIARAGSGANVLTF
>TRBV7-2|TRBJ1-5|-|few
TGTGCCAGCAGCCTTTTTGGGGGGGGAAACAATCAGCCCCAGCATTTT
CASSLFGGGNNQPQHF
>TRBV28|TRBJ1-5|-|few
TGTGCCAGCAGTTCTTATACGGTGGCGGATCAGCCCCAGCATTTT
CASSSYTVADQPQHF
>TRBV6-1|TRBJ1-2|TRBD1|-
TGTGCCAGCAGGAGGGACAGCCCTAACTATGGCTACACCTTC
CASRRDSPNYGYTF
>TRBV19|TRBJ2-7|-|once
TGTGCCAGTAGTATCAACCAGGGCTCCTACGAGCAGTACTTC
CASSINQGSYEQYF
>TRBV5-1|TRBJ1-6|TRBD1|-
TGCGCCAGCAGCCCTCGACTCGCAGGGGGCAATTCACCCCTCCACTTT
CASSPRLAGGNSPLHF
>TRBV7-8|TRBJ1-6|-|-
TGTGCCAGCAGCGTTGAGGGCTTCCATAATTCACCCCTCCACTTT
CASSVEGFHNSPLHF
>TRBV29-1|TRBJ2-3|-|-
TGCAGCGTTGAATACGGCGGCAGCACAGATACGCAGTATTTT
CSVEYGGSTDTQYF
>TRBV10-3|TRBJ2-7|TRBD1|-
TGTGCCATCAGTGAGGGGGACAGGGGACCCTACGAGCAGTACTTC
CAISEGDRGPYEQYF
>TRBV4-3|TRBJ1-2|-|-
TGCGCCAGCAGGTCCCGAGGGGGAGGGTTAGATGGCTACACCTTC
CASRSRGGGLDGYTF
>TRBV9|TRBJ2-7|TRBD1|-
TGTGCCAGCAGCGTGACCGGGACAGGGACCTACGAGCAGTACTTC
CASSVTGTGTYEQYF
>TRBV6-1|TRBJ2-7|-|-
TGTGCCAGCAGCGGACAGTTTCCAGCCTACGAGCAGTACTTC
CASSGQFPAYEQYF
>TRBV7-8|TRBJ1-6|-|few
TGTGCCAGCAGCTTTCAGGCATATAATTCACCCCTCCACTTT
CASSFQAYNSPLHF
>TRBV27|TRBJ2-1|-|-
TGTGCCAGCAGTCCGGGACTGGCAAGCTCCTACAATGAGCAGTTCTTC
CASSPGLASSYNEQFF
>TRBV13|TRBJ1-2|-|-
TGTGCCAGCAGCTCAAACGGTCGAGTTGGTGGCTACACCTTC
CASSSNGRVGGYTF
>TRBV5-1|TRBJ1-6|TRBD1|-
TGCGCCAGCAGCTTGGGTGGGACAGGAAATTCACCCCTCCACTTT
CASSLGGTGNSPLHF
>TRBV19|TRBJ1-5|TRBD1|few
TGTGCCACTGGGACAGGTGGGGAGAGGCCCCAGCATTTT
CATGTGGERPQHF
>TRBV9|TRBJ2-5|TRBD2|-
TGTGCCAGCAGCGTAGGAGCGGGGGTACCGGAGACCCAGTACTTC
CASSVGAGVPETQYF
>TRBV7-3|TRBJ2-6|TRBD1|-
TGTGCCAGCAGCTTACGAGGGGGCTATGGCTCTGGGGCCAACGTCCTGACTTTC
CASSLRGGYGSGANVLTF
>TRBV19|TRBJ2-7|-|-
TGTGCCAGTGCTAAAACCTCGGGACTCCTACCCTCCTACGAGCAGTACTTC
CASAKTSGLLPSYEQYF
>TRBV6-5|TRBJ2-1|-|-
TGTGCCAGCAGTTACTCGGACAAAAACAATGAGCAGTTCTTC
CASSYSDKNNEQFF
>TRBV28|TRBJ1-5|-|-
TGTGCCAGCATAGGGGGGGAGAGTTATAGCAATCAGCCCCAGCATTTT
CASIGGESYSNQPQHF
>TRBV5-3|TRBJ2-3|-|few
TGTGCCAGAAGCTTGCCTGAGCCGTGCACAGATACGCAGTATTTT
CARSLPEPCTDTQYF
>TRBV5-4|TRBJ2-7|TRBD2|-
TGTGCCAGCAGCTTGGAACTCCGGGGGGGGGACGAGCAGTACTTC
CASSLELRGGDEQYF
>TRBV7-2|TRBJ2-3|-|-
TGTGCCAGCAGCTACGCCGCGACGGGTGCAGATACGCAGTATTTT
CASSYAATGADTQYF
>TRBV19|TRBJ2-2|-|-
TGTGCCAGTGCAATATTTTCCAGGGCGACCGGGGAGCTGTTTTTT
CASAIFSRATGELFF
>TRBV5-1|TRBJ1-1|-|-
TGCGCCAGCAGCTTGGTTTTAGGGGGGGACACTGAAGCTTTCTTT
CASSLVLGGDTEAFF
>TRBV4-1|TRBJ2-3|-|-
TGCGCCAGCAGCCAAGGGGGGCCTACAGATACGCAGTATTTT
CASSQGGPTDTQYF
>TRBV30|TRBJ1-6|-|-
TGTGCCTGGAGTGTACGGGTTAATTCACCCCTCCACTTT
CAWSVRVNSPLHF
>TRBV5-4|TRBJ2-4|-|once
TGTGCCAGCAGCACGAGCGGTATGGACATTCAGTACTTC
CASSTSGMDIQYF
>TRBV12-5|TRBJ2-5|TRBD1|few
TGTGCTAGTGGCCGAGGACAGGACAACCAAGAGACCCAGTACTTC
CASGRGQDNQETQYF
>TRBV6-5|TRBJ2-5|-|-
TGTGCCAGCAGTTACGCAGGTCAAGAGACCCAGTACTTC
CASSYAGQETQYF
>TRBV30|TRBJ1-1|TRBD1|-
TGTGCCTGGAGTGTCTTCAGGGGGCGGGAAACTGAAGCTTTCTTT
CAWSVFRGRETEAFF
>TRBV9|TRBJ1-2|TRBD1|few
TGTGCCAGCAGCGTAGGAGGGGGCGAGATCCTTCGGGGCTACACCTTC
CASSVGGGEILRGYTF
>TRBV11-2|TRBJ2-7|-|-
TGTGCCAGCAGCTCCAGGGGCTCCTACGAGCAGTACTTC
CASSSRGSYEQYF
>TRBV19|TRBJ1-6|TRBD1|-
TGTGCCACCCTGGGACAGGATAATTCACCCCTCCACTTT
CATLGQDNSPLHF
>TRBV7-8|TRBJ2-3|-|few
TGTGCCAGCAGCTTGCGGAGGATCACAGATACGCAGTATTTT
CASSLRRITDTQYF
>TRBV5-8|TRBJ2-3|TRBD2|-
TGTGCCAGCAGGCTTGGGGGGGGAGATACGCAGTATTTT
CASRLGGGDTQYF
>TRBV5-1|TRBJ2-3|TRBD2|-
TGCGCCAGCAGGCCCCTAGCGGGGGGCACAGATACGCAGTATTTT
CASRPLAGGTDTQYF
>TRBV27|TRBJ1-4|-|-
TGTGCCAGCAGTTTAAGGCAGGATAGACCAACTAATGAAAAACTGTTTTTT
CASSLRQDRPTNEKLFF